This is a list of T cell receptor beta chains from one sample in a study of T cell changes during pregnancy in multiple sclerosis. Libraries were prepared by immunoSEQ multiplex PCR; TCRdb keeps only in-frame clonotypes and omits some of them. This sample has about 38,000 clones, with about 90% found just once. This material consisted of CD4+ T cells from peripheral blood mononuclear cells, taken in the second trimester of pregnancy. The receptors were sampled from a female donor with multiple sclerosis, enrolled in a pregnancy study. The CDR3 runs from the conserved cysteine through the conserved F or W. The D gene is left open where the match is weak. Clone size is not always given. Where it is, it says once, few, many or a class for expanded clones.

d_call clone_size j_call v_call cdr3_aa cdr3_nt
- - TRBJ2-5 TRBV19 CASSSGQQEYQETQYF TGTGCCAGTAGTTCGGGACAACAGGAGTACCAAGAGACCCAGTACTTC
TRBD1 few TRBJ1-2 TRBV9 CASSVGQGVYYGYTF TGTGCCAGCAGCGTCGGACAGGGGGTATACTATGGCTACACCTTC
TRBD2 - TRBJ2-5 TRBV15 CATSSTSGSRFQETQYF TGTGCCACCAGCAGCACTAGCGGGAGCCGATTCCAAGAGACCCAGTACTTC
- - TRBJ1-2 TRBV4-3 CASSQDYRQGYGYTF TGCGCCAGCAGCCAAGATTACCGGCAGGGCTATGGCTACACCTTC
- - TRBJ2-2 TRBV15 CATSPPNTGELFF TGTGCCACCAGTCCTCCGAACACCGGGGAGCTGTTTTTT
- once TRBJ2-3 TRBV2 CASNDGGTTDTQYF TGTGCCAGCAATGATGGCGGGACCACAGATACGCAGTATTTT
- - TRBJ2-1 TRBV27 CASRYGSHRHEQFF TGTGCCAGCAGATACGGGTCCCATCGGCATGAGCAGTTCTTC
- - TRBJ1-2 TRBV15 CATSSERAGFPVYTF TGTGCCACCAGCAGTGAAAGAGCAGGGTTTCCCGTCTACACCTTC
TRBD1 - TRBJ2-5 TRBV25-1 CASSEPDRVTQETQYF TGTGCCAGCAGTGAACCCGACAGGGTGACACAAGAGACCCAGTACTTC
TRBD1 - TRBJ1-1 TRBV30 CAWSGTGISEAFF TGTGCCTGGTCCGGGACAGGGATTTCTGAAGCTTTCTTT
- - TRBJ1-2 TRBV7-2 CASSQNRLLGYGYTF TGTGCCAGCAGCCAAAACAGGCTGTTGGGGTATGGCTACACCTTC
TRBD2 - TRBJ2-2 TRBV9 CASSVASGNTGELFF TGTGCCAGCAGCGTAGCTAGCGGCAACACCGGGGAGCTGTTTTTT
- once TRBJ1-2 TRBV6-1 CASNAGGVPNYGYTF TGTGCCAGCAATGCGGGGGGGGTGCCTAACTATGGCTACACCTTC
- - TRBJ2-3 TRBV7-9 CASSWYKGAPTDTQYF TGTGCCAGCAGCTGGTATAAGGGAGCCCCCACAGATACGCAGTATTTT
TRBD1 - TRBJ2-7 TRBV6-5 CASSQGQLYEQYF TGTGCCAGCAGCCAGGGACAGCTCTACGAGCAGTACTTC
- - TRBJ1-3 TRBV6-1 CASREYSGNTIYF TGTGCCAGCAGGGAATACTCTGGAAACACCATATATTTT
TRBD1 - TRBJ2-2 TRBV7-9 CASSFTGAGELFF TGTGCCAGCAGTTTTACAGGGGCCGGGGAGCTGTTTTTT
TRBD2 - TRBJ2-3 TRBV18 CASSLGLGGDTQYF TGTGCCAGCTCACTAGGACTAGGTGGAGATACGCAGTATTTT
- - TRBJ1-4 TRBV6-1 CASIRQVNEKLFF TGTGCCAGCATCCGACAGGTTAATGAAAAACTGTTTTTT
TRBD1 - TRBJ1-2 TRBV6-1 CASSLKGQEYGYTF TGTGCCAGCAGCTTGAAGGGACAGGAATATGGCTACACCTTC
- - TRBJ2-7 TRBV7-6 CASSLGTGSYEQYF TGTGCCAGCAGCTTAGGTACAGGCTCCTACGAGCAGTACTTC
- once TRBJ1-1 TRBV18 CASSPEKGGGTEAFF TGTGCCAGCTCACCGGAAAAGGGAGGGGGAACTGAAGCTTTCTTT
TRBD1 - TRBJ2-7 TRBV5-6 CASSLALRGAGGQGEQYF TGTGCCAGCAGCTTGGCCTTAAGGGGGGCAGGGGGACAGGGCGAGCAGTACTTC
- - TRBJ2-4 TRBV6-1 CASSEALWRGQENIQYF TGTGCCAGCAGTGAAGCCCTCTGGCGAGGGCAGGAAAACATTCAGTACTTC
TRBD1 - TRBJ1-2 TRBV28 CASRPGQGARGYTF TGTGCCAGCAGACCGGGACAGGGGGCTCGTGGCTACACCTTC
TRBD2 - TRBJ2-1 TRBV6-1 CASVRTSVLGNEQFF TGTGCCAGCGTAAGGACTAGCGTCCTGGGCAATGAGCAGTTCTTC
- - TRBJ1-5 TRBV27 CASSTQGRVGQPQHF TGTGCCAGCAGTACACAGGGACGGGTCGGTCAGCCCCAGCATTTT
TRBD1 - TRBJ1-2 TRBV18 CASSPPGQGRGYTF TGTGCCAGCTCACCACCGGGACAGGGACGTGGCTACACCTTC
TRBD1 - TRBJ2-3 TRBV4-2 CASSQVTGGVADTQYF TGTGCCAGCAGCCAAGTGACAGGGGGAGTGGCAGATACGCAGTATTTT
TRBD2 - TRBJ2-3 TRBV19 CASSIIGLAGLAVHF TGTGCCAGTAGTATTATTGGGCTAGCGGGTCTAGCGGTGCATTTT
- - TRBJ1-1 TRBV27 CASTPTPASGDTEAFF TGTGCCAGCACTCCGACACCGGCCTCAGGGGACACTGAAGCTTTCTTT
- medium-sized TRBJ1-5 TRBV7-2 CASSLQNNQPQHF TGTGCCAGCAGCTTACAGAACAATCAGCCCCAGCATTTT
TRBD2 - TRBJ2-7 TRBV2 CASGGLAGTSPYEQYF TGTGCCAGCGGAGGACTAGCGGGTACCAGCCCATACGAGCAGTACTTC